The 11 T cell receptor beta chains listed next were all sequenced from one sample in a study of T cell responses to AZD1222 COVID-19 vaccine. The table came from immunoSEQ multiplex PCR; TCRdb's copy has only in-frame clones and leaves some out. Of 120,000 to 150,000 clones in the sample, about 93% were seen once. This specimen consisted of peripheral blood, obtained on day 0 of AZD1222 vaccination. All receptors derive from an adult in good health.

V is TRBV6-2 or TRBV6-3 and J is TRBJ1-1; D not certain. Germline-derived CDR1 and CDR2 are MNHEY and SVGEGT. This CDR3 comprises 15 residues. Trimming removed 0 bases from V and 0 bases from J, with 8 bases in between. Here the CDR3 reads CASSYSGRMNTEAFF. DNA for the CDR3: TGTGCCAGCAGTTACTCAGGGCGGATGAACACTGAAGCTTTCTTT.

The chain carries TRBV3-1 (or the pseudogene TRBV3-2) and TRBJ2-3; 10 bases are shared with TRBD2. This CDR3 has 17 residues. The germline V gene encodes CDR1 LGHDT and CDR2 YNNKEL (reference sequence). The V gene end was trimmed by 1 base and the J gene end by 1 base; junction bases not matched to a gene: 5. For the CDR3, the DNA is TGTGCCAGCAGCCAAGCCGGGCTAGCGGGGGGCACAGATACGCAGTATTTT. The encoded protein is CASSQAGLAGGTDTQYF.

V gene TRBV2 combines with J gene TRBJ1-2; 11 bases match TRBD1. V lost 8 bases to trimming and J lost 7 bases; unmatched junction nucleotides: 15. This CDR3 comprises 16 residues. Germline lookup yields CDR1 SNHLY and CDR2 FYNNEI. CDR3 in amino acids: CASARLTDRGLSGYTF. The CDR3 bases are TGTGCCAGCGCTAGACTGACGGACAGGGGGCTAAGTGGCTACACCTTC.

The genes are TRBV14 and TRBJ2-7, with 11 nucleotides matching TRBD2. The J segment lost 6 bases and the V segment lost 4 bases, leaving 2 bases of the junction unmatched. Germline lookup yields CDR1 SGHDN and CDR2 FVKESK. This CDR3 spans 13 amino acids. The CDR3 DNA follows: TGTGCCAGCAGCCTAGCGGGAGGGCTCGAGCAGTACTTC. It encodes CASSLAGGLEQYF.

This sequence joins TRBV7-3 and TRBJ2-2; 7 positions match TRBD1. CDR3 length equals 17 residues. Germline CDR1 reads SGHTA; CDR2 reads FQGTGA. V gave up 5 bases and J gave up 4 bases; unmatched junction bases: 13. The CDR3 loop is CASSPLGRGLGTGELFF. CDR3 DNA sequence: TGTGCCAGCAGCCCCCTAGGTAGGGGGCTGGGCACCGGGGAGCTGTTTTTT.

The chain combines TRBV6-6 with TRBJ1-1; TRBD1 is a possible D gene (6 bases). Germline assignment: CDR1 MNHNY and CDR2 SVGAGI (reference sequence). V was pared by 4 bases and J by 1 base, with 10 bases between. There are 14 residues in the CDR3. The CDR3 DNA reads TGTGCCAGCAGTTCACAGGGAGAGAACACTGAAGCTTTCTTT. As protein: CASSSQGENTEAFF.

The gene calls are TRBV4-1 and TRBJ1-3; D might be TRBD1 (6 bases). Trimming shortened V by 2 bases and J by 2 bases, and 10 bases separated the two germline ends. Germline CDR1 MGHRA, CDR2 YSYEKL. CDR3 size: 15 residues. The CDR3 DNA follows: TGCGCCAGCAGCCAAAACAGGGTGGCTGGAAACACCATATATTTT. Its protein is CASSQNRVAGNTIYF.

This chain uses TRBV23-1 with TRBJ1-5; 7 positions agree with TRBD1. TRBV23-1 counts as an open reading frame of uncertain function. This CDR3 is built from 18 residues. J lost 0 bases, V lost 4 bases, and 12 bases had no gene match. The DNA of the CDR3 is TGCGCCAGCAGTCCGCCCGGACAGGCGATTCATAGCAATCAGCCCCAGCATTTT. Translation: CASSPPGQAIHSNQPQHF.

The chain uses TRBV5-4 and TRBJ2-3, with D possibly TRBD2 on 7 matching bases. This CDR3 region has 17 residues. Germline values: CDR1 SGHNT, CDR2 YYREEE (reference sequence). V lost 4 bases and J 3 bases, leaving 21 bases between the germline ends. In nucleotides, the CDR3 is TGTGCCAGCAGCCTCTATCGGGGGGCCGGGAAGACAGATACGCAGTATTTT. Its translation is CASSLYRGAGKTDTQYF.

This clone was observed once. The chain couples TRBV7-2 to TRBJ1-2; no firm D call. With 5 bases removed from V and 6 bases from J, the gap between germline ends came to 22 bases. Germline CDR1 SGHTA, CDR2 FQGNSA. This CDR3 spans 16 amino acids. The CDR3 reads CASSPMAQTGWNGYTF. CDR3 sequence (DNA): TGTGCCAGCAGCCCAATGGCACAGACGGGGTGGAATGGCTACACCTTC.

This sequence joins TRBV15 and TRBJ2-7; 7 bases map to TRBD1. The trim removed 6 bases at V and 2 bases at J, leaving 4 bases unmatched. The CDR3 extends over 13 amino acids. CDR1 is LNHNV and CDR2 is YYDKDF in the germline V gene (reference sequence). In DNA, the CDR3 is TGTGCCACCAGGGGGACAGAGGCCTACGAGCAGTACTTC. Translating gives CATRGTEAYEQYF.